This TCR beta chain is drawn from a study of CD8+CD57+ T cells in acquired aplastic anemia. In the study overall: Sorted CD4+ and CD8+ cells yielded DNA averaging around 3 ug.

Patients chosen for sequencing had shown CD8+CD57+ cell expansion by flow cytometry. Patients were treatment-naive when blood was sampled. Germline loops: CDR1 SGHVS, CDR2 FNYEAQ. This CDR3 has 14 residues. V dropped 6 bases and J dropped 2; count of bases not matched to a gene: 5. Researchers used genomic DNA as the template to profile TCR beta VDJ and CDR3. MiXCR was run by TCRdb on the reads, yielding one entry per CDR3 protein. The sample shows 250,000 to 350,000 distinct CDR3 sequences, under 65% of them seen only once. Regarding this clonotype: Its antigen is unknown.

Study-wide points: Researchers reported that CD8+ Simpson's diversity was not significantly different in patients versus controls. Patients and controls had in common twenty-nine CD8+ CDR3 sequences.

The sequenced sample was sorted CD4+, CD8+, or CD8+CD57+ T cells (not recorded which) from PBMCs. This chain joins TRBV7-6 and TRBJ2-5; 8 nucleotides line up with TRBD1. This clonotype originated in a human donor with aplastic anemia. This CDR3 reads CASSPRTGQETQYF. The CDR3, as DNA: TGTGCCAGCAGTCCACGGACAGGGCAAGAGACCCAGTACTTC. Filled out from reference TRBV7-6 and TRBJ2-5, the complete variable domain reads GAGVSQSPRYKVTKRGQDVALRCDPISGHVSLYWYRQALGQGPEFLTYFNYEAQQDKSGLPNDRFSAERPEGSISTLTIQRTEQRDSAMYRCASSPRTGQETQYFGPGTRLLVL.